This T cell receptor (beta chain) was documented in a study of T-cell reconstitution after alpha-beta-depleted transplantation in children. Unique molecular identifiers were used in preparing the TCRbeta library. TCRdb ran MiXCR on the PCR reads and lists one entry per CDR3 protein. The sample includes 350,000 to 400,000 distinct CDR3 sequences, 10% to 15% of them seen just once. V shed 0 bases, J shed 5 bases, and the junction held 3 bases outside the gene matches. Per the germline V gene, CDR1 is DFQATT and CDR2 is SNEGSKA (reference sequence). The CDR3 extends over 14 amino acids. The sequenced sample was PBMCs, obtained from the stem cell graft. The TCR originated in a human donor who donated a stem cell graft to a child with Fanconi anemia. The chain recombines TRBV20-1 with TRBJ2-5; 10 positions match TRBD1. The CDR3 bases are TGCAGTGCTAGAGATAGGACAGGGGGGGAGACCCAGTACTTC. Translating gives CSARDRTGGETQYF.